This entry lists 28 T cell receptor beta chains sequenced from one sample in a study of blood T cell repertoires in COVID-19. The protocol was immunoSEQ multiplex PCR, while the TCRdb copy is restricted to in-frame clones and leaves out a portion. Of a few hundred thousand clones listed, about nine tenths are singletons. Sequencing used PBMCs or T cells enriched from blood (not recorded which). All receptors derive from a woman aged 18-30 years who had recovered from COVID-19.

This clone has just a few counts. The chain carries TRBV27 and TRBJ1-1; possibly TRBD1 for D (5 bases). V lost 8 bases and J lost 4, with 20 bases in between. Germline V gene sequence: CDR1 MNHEY, CDR2 SMNVEV (reference sequence). This CDR3 comprises 15 residues. The CDR3 region is CASGPAAGLGTEAFF. The CDR3 region has the DNA TGTGCCAGCGGACCCGCCGCAGGGCTTGGCACTGAAGCTTTCTTT.

V is TRBV4-1 and J is TRBJ2-7; D not certain. V gave up 4 bases and J gave up 0 bases, with 7 bases separating them. Germline loops: CDR1 MGHRA, CDR2 YSYEKL. There are 13 residues in the CDR3. The CDR3 sequence is CASSPFFSYEQYF. The CDR3, as DNA: TGCGCCAGCAGCCCGTTTTTCTCCTACGAGCAGTACTTC.

The rearrangement links TRBV7-9 to TRBJ2-7; 7 nucleotides agree with TRBD2. CDR3 length: 15 amino acids. J lost 4 bases, V lost 3 bases, and 9 bases had no gene match. The germline CDR1 and CDR2 sequences are SEHNR and FQNEAQ (reference sequence). The CDR3 loop is CASSFRGRVSYEQYF. The CDR3 DNA sequence: TGTGCCAGCAGCTTTCGAGGGAGGGTATCTTACGAGCAGTACTTC.

V gene TRBV7-2 combines with J gene TRBJ1-2, with TRBD1 matching over 7 bases. The CDR3 consists of 15 residues. CDR1 is SGHTA and CDR2 is FQGNSA in the germline V gene. V shed 0 bases and J 2 bases; nucleotides not matched to a gene: 3. The CDR3 is CASSLARRGNYGYTF. The CDR3 coding sequence is TGTGCCAGCAGCTTAGCGCGCAGGGGGAACTATGGCTACACCTTC.

In this sample, this clone turned up a few times. The CDR3 DNA is TGTGCCAGCAGTTCGGGCTCTGGGGCCAACGTCCTGACTTTC. Protein sequence: CASSSGSGANVLTF. The rearrangement joins TRBV27 to TRBJ2-6; D is unclear. Germline CDR1 MNHEY, CDR2 SMNVEV (reference sequence). The CDR3 runs to 14 residues. Trimming cost V 4 bases and J 0 bases, with 4 bases left between them.

The chain recombines TRBV5-6 with TRBJ2-5, with 8 nucleotides matching TRBD2. Trimming cost V 7 bases and J 1 base; bases outside gene matches: 9. The CDR3 length is 15 residues. Germline values: CDR1 SGHDT, CDR2 YYEEEE. This CDR3 reads CASAQLAGPQETQYF. The DNA for the CDR3 is TGTGCCAGCGCACAGCTAGCGGGCCCCCAAGAGACCCAGTACTTC.

CDR3 nucleotides: TGTGCCAGCAGTCAAATTCCCGGTGGCGGGACTGAAGCTTTCTTT. Protein: CASSQIPGGGTEAFF. This sequence joins TRBV28 and TRBJ1-1; D uncertain. Trimming stripped 5 bases from V and 5 bases from J, with 18 bases between. Per germline, CDR1 MDHEN and CDR2 SYDVKM. The CDR3 totals 15 residues.

Written as DNA, the CDR3 is TGTGCCTGGCCAGGGGAGAGAGAGGAGATACACGGGCATGAGCAGTTCTTC. Encoded protein: CAWPGEREEIHGHEQFF. The rearrangement uses TRBV30 and TRBJ2-1; tentatively, D is TRBD1 (6 bases). The CDR3 is made up of 17 amino acids. Trimming pared 5 bases from V and 8 bases from J, leaving 28 bases between. Per the germline V gene, CDR1 is GTSNPN and CDR2 is SVGIG (reference sequence).

This rearrangement joins TRBV18 to TRBJ1-6, with 8 bases lining up with TRBD1. Unmatched junction bases numbered 4, after V lost 3 bases and J lost 9 bases. This CDR3 is 14 amino acids long. CDR1 and CDR2 from the germline V gene are KGHSH and LQKENI. For the CDR3, the DNA is TGTGCCAGCTCACCCGACAGGGGCTCTTCACCCCTCCACTTT. As protein: CASSPDRGSSPLHF.

V usage is TRBV7-8 and J usage is TRBJ1-2; D is undetermined. The germline V gene has CDR1 SGHVS and CDR2 FQNEAQ. V lost 5 bases to trimming and J lost 0 bases, with 10 bases between them. The CDR3 extends over 14 amino acids. The CDR3 DNA is TGTGCCAGCAGCCTGAGGACTTCTAACTATGGCTACACCTTC. As protein: CASSLRTSNYGYTF.

This rearrangement joins TRBV6-5 to TRBJ2-2, with D possibly TRBD2 on 6 matching bases. Germline V lookup: CDR1 MNHEY, CDR2 SVGAGI. The CDR3 is 16 amino acids. V was trimmed by 4 bases and J by 4 bases, leaving 16 bases between them. The DNA of the CDR3 is TGTGCCAGCAGTTCTGGGAGGCAGGGCGGCACCGGGGAGCTGTTTTTT. As protein: CASSSGRQGGTGELFF.

The chain recombines TRBV5-1 with TRBJ2-7; tentative D call: TRBD1 (5 bases). CDR1 and CDR2 (germline): SGHRS, YFSETQ. The CDR3 covers 14 residues. V was cut by 0 bases and J by 8 bases, with 15 bases left in between. In nucleotides, the CDR3 is TGCGCCAGCAGCTTGGCCGGTGGGGCAGTTCAGCAGTACTTC. This translates into CASSLAGGAVQQYF.

The rearrangement joins TRBV11-2 to TRBJ2-3; D is possibly TRBD2 (6 bases). The CDR3 contains 18 residues. Trimming removed 5 bases at V and 0 bases at J, with 21 bases between. Germline CDR1 is SGHAT and CDR2 is FQNNGV. The chain's CDR3 is CASSRTLHTGVSTDTQYF. The CDR3 DNA reads as TGTGCCAGCAGCCGAACTTTACATACGGGGGTGAGCACAGATACGCAGTATTTT.

This clone was observed a single time. The chain is built from TRBV6-5 and TRBJ2-3; 8 bases map to TRBD2. V shed 7 bases, J shed 2 bases, and the junction held 5 bases outside the gene matches. The length of the CDR3 is 14 residues. Germline V CDR1 and CDR2: MNHEY, SVGAGI. CDR3 bases: TGTGCCAGCACCGAGCGGGGGCACACAGATACGCAGTATTTT. The encoded protein is CASTERGHTDTQYF.

The chain joins TRBV6-5 to TRBJ1-5; possible D gene TRBD1, 5 bases. Germline values: CDR1 MNHEY, CDR2 SVGAGI. The CDR3 has 14 residues. Trimming cost V 8 bases and J 7 bases, with 18 bases left between them. For the CDR3, the DNA is TGTGCCAGCTCAACGCTAGGGGTTGGGCAGCCCCAGCATTTT. Its translation is CASSTLGVGQPQHF.

The V call is TRBV5-1, the J call TRBJ2-5; TRBD2 aligns across 7 bases. The CDR3 extends over 15 amino acids. V trimming: 5 bases; J trimming: 2 bases; junction bases outside the gene matches: 9. Germline V CDR1 and CDR2: SGHRS, YFSETQ. The CDR3 protein is CASRIPGLLQETQYF. CDR3 coding DNA: TGCGCCAGCAGAATCCCGGGACTACTTCAAGAGACCCAGTACTTC.

A few counts support this clone. V usage is TRBV19 and J usage is TRBJ1-5; D possibly corresponds to TRBD1 (5 bases). Trimming took 4 bases from V and 3 from J, leaving 16 bases between them. The germline V gene encodes CDR1 LNHDA and CDR2 SQIVND (reference sequence). This CDR3 has 16 amino acids. CDR3 nucleotide sequence: TGTGCCAGTAGTACCCCCGGCAGGGCCCCCAATCAGCCCCAGCATTTT. It specifies CASSTPGRAPNQPQHF.

The chain uses TRBV19 and TRBJ2-2; 15 positions agree with TRBD2. In germline, CDR1 is LNHDA, CDR2 SQIVND (reference sequence). The trim removed 7 bases at V and 6 bases at J, leaving 6 bases unmatched. CDR3 size: 16 residues. The CDR3 here is CASTRGLAGGPGELFF. The CDR3 nucleotides are TGTGCCAGTACCCGGGGACTAGCGGGGGGTCCCGGGGAGCTGTTTTTT.

This chain joins TRBV11-2 and TRBJ1-5; tentative D call: TRBD1 (5 bases). The V gene lost 0 bases and the J gene lost 1 base, with 7 bases spanning the gap. The CDR3 extends over 15 amino acids. In germline, CDR1 is SGHAT, CDR2 FQNNGV. The CDR3 loop is CASSLEAGSNQPQHF. Written as DNA, the CDR3 is TGTGCCAGCAGCTTAGAGGCAGGGAGCAATCAGCCCCAGCATTTT.

The chain links TRBV3-1 (or the pseudogene TRBV3-2) to TRBJ2-3; 7 nucleotides match TRBD1. Losses at the gene ends were 4 bases for V and 3 bases for J; bases not matched to a gene: 1. Germline V CDR1 and CDR2: LGHDT, YNNKEL (reference sequence). The CDR3 runs to 13 residues. The CDR3 region is CASSPTGTDTQYF. DNA for the CDR3: TGTGCCAGCAGCCCGACAGGGACAGATACGCAGTATTTT.

The V and J genes are TRBV7-2 and TRBJ1-1; a weak D match, TRBD1 (5 bases). The CDR3 totals 12 residues. V dropped 8 bases and J dropped 2 bases, with 9 bases sitting between them. The V gene's germline CDR1 is SGHTA and CDR2 FQGNSA. CDR3 residues: CASQGHNTEAFF. CDR3 coding DNA: TGTGCCAGCCAAGGACACAACACTGAAGCTTTCTTT.

This chain connects TRBV29-1 to TRBJ2-2; D possibly corresponds to TRBD1 (5 bases). The V gene's germline CDR1 is SQVTM and CDR2 ANQGSEA. V dropped 6 bases and J dropped 6 bases, with 17 bases sitting between them. CDR3 length: 14 amino acids. The CDR3 spells CSVVPLQGSGELFF. Written as DNA, the CDR3 is TGCAGCGTGGTACCCCTCCAGGGCTCCGGGGAGCTGTTTTTT.

The chain carries TRBV7-9 and TRBJ1-3; unclear D gene. Per the germline V gene, CDR1 is SEHNR and CDR2 is FQNEAQ (reference sequence). There are 13 residues in the CDR3. Trimming left V 6 bases short and J 7 bases short, with 13 bases between. CDR3 in DNA: TGTGCCAGCAGACCAGGTTTTACGAACACCATATATTTT. It codes for CASRPGFTNTIYF.

This clone is a singleton in its sample. The rearrangement joins TRBV5-1 to TRBJ2-5; 8 bases fit TRBD1. The trim removed 0 bases at V and 3 bases at J, leaving 7 bases unmatched. Germline V lookup: CDR1 SGHRS, CDR2 YFSETQ. The CDR3 has 16 amino acids. The CDR3 is CASSLAGRGQEETQYF. Here the CDR3 DNA reads TGCGCCAGCAGCTTGGCGGGCCGGGGACAGGAAGAGACCCAGTACTTC.

The rearrangement uses TRBV30 and TRBJ2-5; 9 bases line up with TRBD2. Trimming removed 3 bases from V and 4 bases from J; junction bases left unmatched: 21. The CDR3 contains 19 residues. Per germline, CDR1 GTSNPN and CDR2 SVGIG (reference sequence). As DNA, the CDR3 is TGTGCCTGGAGCCGGTTGCGAGTCTATGGCGGGGGGGTAGGAGAGACCCAGTACTTC. Encoded protein: CAWSRLRVYGGGVGETQYF.

Written as DNA, the CDR3 is TGTGCCAGCAGCGCAAAAAGACAGGTCTCCTATAATTCACCCCTCCACTTT. Its translation is CASSAKRQVSYNSPLHF. The chain carries TRBV6-2 or TRBV6-3 and TRBJ1-6, with D perhaps TRBD1 (6 bases). V was clipped by 6 bases and J by 0 bases, with 15 bases between them. This CDR3 has 17 amino acids. CDR1 is MNHEY and CDR2 is SVGEGT in the germline V gene.

This rearrangement joins TRBV4-3 to TRBJ1-3, with 8 bases fitting TRBD1. From germline, CDR1 is LGHNA and CDR2 YSLEER. J lost 2 bases, V lost 7 bases, and 7 bases had no gene match. This CDR3 comprises 15 residues. CDR3 bases: TGCGCCAGCACGGAAGGACAGGGAGCTGGAAACACCATATATTTT. It encodes CASTEGQGAGNTIYF.

The chain uses TRBV5-5 and TRBJ2-7; the match to TRBD1 covers 10 bases. The CDR3 is 15 amino acids. Per the germline V gene, CDR1 is SGHKS and CDR2 is YYEKEE (reference sequence). With 4 bases clipped from V and 4 bases from J, the junction kept 8 bases outside the gene matches. The CDR3 nucleotides read TGTGCCAGCAGCCATATCGGGACAGGGGAGTACGAGCAGTACTTC. Its translation is CASSHIGTGEYEQYF. The variable domain in full, with the rest retrieved from reference TRBV5-5 and TRBJ2-7, is DAGVTQSPTHLIKTRGQQVTLRCSPISGHKSVSWYQQVLGQGPQFIFQYYEKEERGRGNFPDRFSARQFPNYSSELNVNALLLGDSALYLCASSHIGTGEYEQYFGPGTRLTVT.